The 30 T cell receptor beta chains below all came from one sample that was sequenced in a study of cytomegalovirus exposure and HLA in healthy donors (dated by TCRdb to 2017 to 2019). Library preparation used the immunoSEQ multiplex PCR assay. For the multiplex PCR, a mixture combining 60 forward primers for TCR Vbeta segments and 13 reverse primers for TCR Jbeta segments was used. TCRdb obtained this table from immuneACCESS and retained in-frame rearrangements with V and J assigned. These tables miss some clones; where compared with another copy, unresolved V genes account for less than half of the shortfall, and the remainder is unexplained. This sample lists 210,000 or so clones; 70% to 90% were detected once. Around 0.22% of the sample lies in the top ten. Sample: PBMCs. The receptors come from a girl aged 2 to 9 in good health and CMV-seronegative.

The rearrangement uses TRBV11-2 and TRBJ2-3; D perhaps matches TRBD1 (5 bases). V was pared by 3 bases and J by 2 bases, with 6 bases between. The CDR3 totals 13 residues. Per germline, CDR1 SGHAT and CDR2 FQNNGV. The CDR3 is CASSFRATDTQYF. As DNA, the CDR3 is TGTGCCAGCAGCTTCAGGGCCACAGATACGCAGTATTTT.

This rearrangement joins TRBV2 to TRBJ2-7; possibly TRBD2 for D (7 bases). CDR3 length: 13 residues. Germline V CDR1 and CDR2: SNHLY, FYNNEI. V lost 8 bases, J lost 0 bases, and 11 bases lay in between. The CDR3 coding sequence is TGTGCCAGCGTGGGGGGGCTCTCCTACGAGCAGTACTTC. It specifies CASVGGLSYEQYF.

The chain couples TRBV27 to TRBJ1-6; D is undetermined. The CDR3 is made up of 15 amino acids. CDR1 and CDR2 (germline): MNHEY, SMNVEV (reference sequence). Between the trimmed V and J ends, which lost 5 bases and 0 bases, there was a span of 8 bases. Written as DNA, the CDR3 is TGTGCCAGCAGTGTCTTTAGCTCCTATAATTCACCCCTCCACTTT. Amino acid sequence: CASSVFSSYNSPLHF.

This chain connects TRBV11-2 to TRBJ2-3; perhaps TRBD2 as D (7 bases). V was trimmed by 5 bases and J by 0 bases, leaving 15 bases between them. CDR1 is SGHAT and CDR2 is FQNNGV in the germline V gene. The CDR3 sequence is 16 residues long. The CDR3 bases are TGTGCCAGCAGCGGGAGAGGGGGGGGGAGCACAGATACGCAGTATTTT. Protein sequence: CASSGRGGGSTDTQYF.

CDR3 in amino acids: CASSFRDRDGEQFF. The CDR3 DNA is TGTGCCAGCAGCTTCCGGGACAGGGATGGTGAGCAGTTCTTC. This chain joins TRBV7-9 and TRBJ2-1; 9 nucleotides align to TRBD1. The trim removed 3 bases at V and 9 bases at J, leaving 6 bases unmatched. Germline CDR1 and CDR2: SEHNR and FQNEAQ (reference sequence). The CDR3 runs to 14 residues. Based on the CDR3 plus reference TRBV7-9 and TRBJ2-1, the full variable domain is DTGVSQNPRHKITKRGQNVTFRCDPISEHNRLYWYRQTLGQGPEFLTYFQNEAQLEKSRLLSDRFSAERPKGSFSTLEIQRTEQGDSAMYLCASSFRDRDGEQFFGPGTRLTVL.

The chain recombines TRBV5-4 with TRBJ2-5, with D possibly TRBD1 on 7 matching bases. CDR1 and CDR2 from the germline V gene are SGHNT and YYREEE (reference sequence). This CDR3 spans 17 amino acids. Deletions cut 5 bases from V and 2 bases from J, with 22 bases between. The CDR3 DNA reads TGTGCCAGCAGAAGGAGACAGGGACTGTCGTTACAAGAGACCCAGTACTTC. Protein product: CASRRRQGLSLQETQYF.

The rearrangement uses TRBV4-1 and TRBJ2-3, with TRBD2 identical over 7 bases. The CDR3 is made up of 15 amino acids. Germline values: CDR1 MGHRA, CDR2 YSYEKL. V lost 0 bases to trimming and J lost 1 base; unmatched junction nucleotides: 1. The CDR3 is CASSQEAGRTDTQYF. In nucleotides, the CDR3 is TGCGCCAGCAGCCAAGAAGCGGGGCGCACAGATACGCAGTATTTT.

The rearrangement joins TRBV7-2 to TRBJ1-2, with TRBD1 as a possible D gene (5 bases). Germline-derived CDR1 and CDR2 are SGHTA and FQGNSA. V was cut by 1 base and J by 6 bases, with 9 bases left in between. The CDR3 contains 13 residues. CDR3 in amino acids: CASSLGRGNGYTF. The CDR3 DNA follows: TGTGCCAGCAGCTTAGGACGGGGGAATGGCTACACCTTC.

A single count supports this clone. The J gene is TRBJ1-5, the V gene TRBV10-3; 7 nucleotides line up with TRBD1. The CDR3 is 14 amino acids. The V gene end was trimmed by 3 bases and the J gene end by 6 bases; junction bases not matched to a gene: 5. The germline gives CDR1 ENHRY, CDR2 SYGVKD. DNA for the CDR3: TGTGCCATCAGTGACCGACAGGGCGGTCAGCCCCAGCATTTT. This gives the protein CAISDRQGGQPQHF.

The chain recombines TRBV30 with TRBJ2-5, with D possibly TRBD2 on 6 matching bases. CDR1 and CDR2 (germline): GTSNPN, SVGIG (reference sequence). The CDR3 contains 13 residues. Trimming cost V 4 bases and J 11 bases, with 20 bases left between them. This chain's CDR3 is CAWIIKGTGEQYF. In nucleotides, the CDR3 is TGTGCCTGGATCATCAAGGGGACGGGGGAGCAGTACTTC.

The J gene is TRBJ2-3, the V gene TRBV4-1; D unresolved. Germline V gives CDR1 MGHRA, CDR2 YSYEKL. V lost 1 base, J lost 3 bases, and 14 bases lay in between. The length of the CDR3 is 16 residues. CDR3 sequence reads: CASSQAVTERTDTQYF. DNA of the CDR3: TGCGCCAGCAGCCAAGCGGTGACGGAGAGGACAGATACGCAGTATTTT.

The chain has TRBV6-1 and TRBJ2-5; tentative D call: TRBD1 (6 bases). This CDR3 has 15 amino acids. The germline V gene has CDR1 MNHNS and CDR2 SASEGT. V lost 8 bases to trimming and J lost 5 bases, with 21 bases between them. The CDR3 DNA is TGTGCCAGCGACCTCCCGGGACAAACACGGGAGACCCAGTACTTC. This translates into CASDLPGQTRETQYF.

The chain has TRBV28 and TRBJ2-5, with TRBD2 matching over 11 bases. Germline V gene data show CDR1 as MDHEN and CDR2 as SYDVKM. With V trimmed by 6 bases and J by 5 bases, 2 bases remained unmatched. The CDR3 is 13 residues long. This CDR3 reads CASRRLAGETQYF. In DNA, the CDR3 is TGTGCCAGCAGGAGACTAGCGGGGGAGACCCAGTACTTC.

This clone was seen only once. The rearrangement uses TRBV7-8 and TRBJ1-5; D is perhaps TRBD1 (5 bases). This CDR3 spans 14 amino acids. Trimming took off 2 bases at V and 5 bases at J, with 10 bases between the two ends. CDR1 and CDR2 (germline): SGHVS, FQNEAQ. This CDR3 is CASSLRGPYQPQHF. CDR3 coding DNA: TGTGCCAGCAGCTTAAGGGGCCCGTATCAGCCCCAGCATTTT.

The chain combines TRBV29-1 with TRBJ1-2, with D unclear. Germline-derived CDR1 and CDR2 are SQVTM and ANQGSEA. Deletions cut 0 bases from V and 5 bases from J, with 7 bases between. This CDR3 spans 12 amino acids. The CDR3 loop reads CSVEDTTYGYTF. CDR3 nucleotide sequence: TGCAGCGTTGAAGACACCACTTATGGCTACACCTTC.

This sequence joins TRBV6-5 and TRBJ1-5; D is ambiguous. This CDR3 spans 14 amino acids. Germline V lookup: CDR1 MNHEY, CDR2 SVGAGI. Trimming removed 2 bases at V and 3 bases at J, with 8 bases between. For the CDR3, the DNA is TGTGCCAGCAGTTACCGAGGTTACAATCAGCCCCAGCATTTT. Protein product: CASSYRGYNQPQHF.

The genes are TRBV5-1 and TRBJ2-3, with TRBD2 matching over 7 bases. The CDR3 extends over 14 amino acids. The J segment lost 6 bases and the V segment lost 5 bases, leaving 9 bases of the junction unmatched. Germline CDR1 and CDR2: SGHRS and YFSETQ. CDR3 loop: CASREWEGKDTQYF. The DNA of the CDR3 is TGCGCCAGCAGAGAGTGGGAGGGAAAGGATACGCAGTATTTT.

This sequence joins TRBV5-1 and TRBJ2-1, with D possibly TRBD2 on 5 matching bases. The germline V and J ends were trimmed by 0 bases and 1 base, with 11 bases remaining between them. In germline, CDR1 is SGHRS, CDR2 YFSETQ. This CDR3 region has 16 residues. The CDR3 coding sequence is TGCGCCAGCAGCTTGGCCCCCCGAGGGTCCTACAATGAGCAGTTCTTC. Translating gives CASSLAPRGSYNEQFF.

V gene TRBV9 combines with J gene TRBJ2-7, with 10 positions matching TRBD1. CDR1 is SGDLS, CDR2 YYNGEE, per germline. Germline trimming cut 0 bases from V and 3 bases from J; bases unmatched to any gene: 9. CDR3 length: 17 residues. This CDR3 is CASSVGPQGTGDYEQYF. CDR3 DNA: TGTGCCAGCAGCGTAGGGCCCCAAGGGACAGGGGACTACGAGCAGTACTTC.

This clone was picked up a small number of times. The chain links TRBV18 to TRBJ2-1, with 9 bases lining up with TRBD2. The CDR3 has 18 amino acids. Germline V gene lookup returns CDR1 KGHSH and CDR2 LQKENI. V lost 6 bases and J lost 5; bases outside the gene matches: 17. CDR3 DNA: TGTGCCAGCTCGTTCCTGAGACTAGCGGCCCAAACCCACAATGAGCAGTTCTTC. Protein product: CASSFLRLAAQTHNEQFF.

The DNA for the CDR3 is TGTGCCAGCAGCCAGTCCTATCAGCCCCAGCATTTT. Translating it yields CASSQSYQPQHF. The chain links TRBV2 to TRBJ1-5; D is unclear. The CDR3 has 12 residues. Germline CDR1 reads SNHLY; CDR2 reads FYNNEI. Trimming left V 6 bases short and J 5 bases short, with 8 bases between.

This clone has a handful of counts. The CDR3 spells CASSPWQGGSYEQYF. DNA for the CDR3: TGTGCCAGCAGCCCTTGGCAGGGAGGGTCCTACGAGCAGTACTTC. The chain is built from TRBV5-4 and TRBJ2-7, with TRBD2 matching 7 bases. Unmatched junction bases numbered 8, after V lost 4 bases and J lost 1 base. The CDR3 spans 15 residues. The germline V gene has CDR1 SGHNT and CDR2 YYREEE (reference sequence).

The V and J genes are TRBV10-3 and TRBJ1-5; the D gene is possibly TRBD1 (5 bases). Trimming removed 3 bases at V and 3 bases at J, with 6 bases between. The CDR3 contains 13 residues. Per germline, CDR1 ENHRY and CDR2 SYGVKD. The CDR3, as DNA: TGTGCCATCAGTGACAGGGCCAATCAGCCCCAGCATTTT. Protein product: CAISDRANQPQHF.

This rearrangement joins TRBV5-1 to TRBJ1-4; the match to TRBD1 covers 8 bases. Trimming took 4 bases from V and 0 from J; bases not matched to a gene: 8. This CDR3 has 17 residues. CDR1 and CDR2 from the germline V gene are SGHRS and YFSETQ. CDR3 coding DNA: TGCGCCAGCAGCGGACAGGGCGTCTTGGCAACTAATGAAAAACTGTTTTTT. Translating it yields CASSGQGVLATNEKLFF.

The V gene is TRBV21-1, the J gene TRBJ1-6; whether TRBD1, the table's D call, matches the DNA was not checked. TRBV21-1 is labeled a pseudogene. CDR3 length equals 14 residues. The CDR3 loop is CASSNGQGSSPLHF. DNA for the CDR3: TGTGCCAGCAGCAACGGACAAGGCAGTTCACCCCTCCACTTT.

The chain uses TRBV19 and TRBJ2-5, with a possible D match to TRBD1 (6 bases). The CDR3 spans 14 residues. Germline assignment: CDR1 LNHDA and CDR2 SQIVND (reference sequence). The V end was cut by 0 bases, the J end by 10 bases, with 15 bases between. The CDR3 coding sequence is TGTGCCAGTAGTATAGAGGCAGGGGCGGGTGGCCAGTACTTC. Its protein is CASSIEAGAGGQYF.

The chain has TRBV5-6 and TRBJ2-2, with D uncertain. Germline CDR1 reads SGHDT; CDR2 reads YYEEEE. The CDR3 sequence is 16 residues long. V gave up 0 bases and J gave up 3 bases, with 12 bases separating them. CDR3 sequence (DNA): TGTGCCAGCAGCTTGGCAGTGACTCGATACACCGGGGAGCTGTTTTTT. Translated: CASSLAVTRYTGELFF.

This rearrangement joins TRBV4-2 to TRBJ2-5; the match to TRBD2 covers 7 bases. The DNA end is more similar to TRBJ2-7, so the J call may be wrong. Germline CDR1 is LGHNA and CDR2 is YNFKEQ. The CDR3 contains 15 residues. The CDR3 reads CASSQERTRPYEQYF. The CDR3 DNA is TGTGCCAGCAGCCAAGAAAGGACTAGGCCCTACGAGCAGTACTTC.

This chain uses TRBV10-2 with TRBJ1-5; D not resolved. The V end lost 8 bases, the J end lost 2 bases, and 10 bases lay between the germline ends. The germline V gene encodes CDR1 WSHSY and CDR2 SAAADI. CDR3 size: 13 residues. In DNA form, the CDR3 reads TGCGCCAGCCAGACATCTGGCAATCAGCCCCAGCATTTT. As protein: CASQTSGNQPQHF.

This clone appeared once. The rearrangement links TRBV5-6 to TRBJ2-1; 8 positions agree with TRBD2. Germline-derived CDR1 and CDR2 are SGHDT and YYEEEE. This CDR3 is 15 amino acids long. V lost 4 bases to trimming and J lost 10 bases; unmatched junction nucleotides: 13. The CDR3 sequence: CASSPRWAGGIEQFF. The CDR3 nucleotides are TGTGCCAGCAGCCCCCGTTGGGCGGGAGGCATCGAGCAGTTCTTC.